Presented here are 5 T cell receptor beta chains from one specimen sequenced in a study of identical twins. TCRdb used MiXCR to reprocess the 5' RACE reads, holding one entry per CDR3 protein. The sample has about 100,000 distinct CDR3 sequences; 5.9% are singletons. The sample taken for sequencing was memory T cells sorted from blood. Source of these receptors: a woman in her forties or fifties in good health.

In this sample, this clonotype turned up many times. The V call is TRBV3-1, the J call TRBJ1-2; D is perhaps TRBD1 (6 bases). Trimming shortened V by 2 bases and J by 2 bases, and 18 bases separated the two germline ends. Germline assignment: CDR1 LGHDT and CDR2 YNNKEL (reference sequence). The CDR3 spans 17 residues. In nucleotides, the CDR3 is TGTGCCAGCAGCCAATTTACAAATGACAGGTCCAACTATGGCTACACCTTC. It specifies CASSQFTNDRSNYGYTF.

The chain links TRBV7-9 to TRBJ2-5, with unresolved D. Germline CDR1 is SEHNR and CDR2 is FQNEAQ (reference sequence). The V end lost 3 bases, the J end lost 3 bases, and 5 bases lay between the germline ends. The CDR3 is 12 residues long. Here the CDR3 DNA reads TGTGCCAGCAGCTTTACCAAAGAGACCCAGTACTTC. Its translation: CASSFTKETQYF.

J is TRBJ2-5 and V is TRBV7-9; tentatively, D is TRBD2 (6 bases). Per germline, CDR1 SEHNR and CDR2 FQNEAQ (reference sequence). V lost 2 bases to trimming and J lost 2 bases, with 15 bases between them. The length of the CDR3 is 16 residues. Written as DNA, the CDR3 is TGTGCCAGCAGCTTAAAAGTTCGACTAGGTCAAGAGACCCAGTACTTC. This encodes CASSLKVRLGQETQYF.

This clonotype was detected ten times or more. The J gene is TRBJ2-5, the V gene TRBV6-5; D not resolved. Trimming shortened V by 4 bases and J by 4 bases, and 10 bases separated the two germline ends. CDR1 MNHEY and CDR2 SVGAGI come from the germline V gene. CDR3 length: 13 residues. The CDR3 DNA is TGTGCCAGCAGTTTTTTGGCGGTAGAGACCCAGTACTTC. It encodes CASSFLAVETQYF.

This clonotype was detected ten times or more. The rearrangement uses TRBV27 and TRBJ2-3; D not resolved. The CDR3 has 11 amino acids. V lost 4 bases to trimming and J lost 2 bases, with 1 base between them. The germline V gene has CDR1 MNHEY and CDR2 SMNVEV (reference sequence). The CDR3 region is CASSSTDTQYF. CDR3 in DNA: TGTGCCAGCAGTTCCACAGATACGCAGTATTTT.